A single sample is the source of the 11 T cell receptor beta chains below, sequenced in a study of T cell repertoires in cytomegalovirus infection. TCRdb itself ran the reads through MiXCR, one entry per CDR3 protein. This sample has around 260,000 distinct CDR3 sequences; roughly 26% occur once, and the top ten carry approximately 15%. What was sequenced was PBMCs. The receptors come from a human donor in good health (CMV status not recorded). Some clones in this sample may be carry-over from other donors' samples.

This clonotype appeared many times. The rearrangement uses TRBV7-8 and TRBJ2-7; 12 bases are shared with TRBD1. Germline loops: CDR1 SGHVS, CDR2 FQNEAQ. The V gene end was trimmed by 6 bases and the J gene end by 9 bases; junction bases not matched to a gene: 6. This CDR3 has 13 residues. The chain's CDR3 is CASSSGTGGRQYF. Here the CDR3 DNA reads TGTGCCAGCAGTTCCGGGACAGGGGGCCGGCAGTACTTC.

The V call is TRBV20-1, the J call TRBJ2-5, with 8 bases fitting TRBD1. This CDR3 has 13 residues. V lost 5 bases and J lost 2; bases outside the gene matches: 4. Germline V lookup: CDR1 DFQATT, CDR2 SNEGSKA (reference sequence). The CDR3 reads CSAGGQAQETQYF. The CDR3 coding sequence is TGCAGTGCTGGGGGACAGGCACAAGAGACCCAGTACTTC.

The J gene is TRBJ2-7, the V gene TRBV20-1; D is unresolved. Germline values: CDR1 DFQATT, CDR2 SNEGSKA (reference sequence). Deletions cut 7 bases from V and 0 bases from J, with 10 bases between. The CDR3 totals 12 residues. Here the CDR3 DNA reads TGCAGTGGTCTCCTTAGCTCCTACGAGCAGTACTTC. Protein sequence: CSGLLSSYEQYF.

This clonotype showed up many times. The rearrangement links TRBV7-2 to TRBJ2-1; TRBD2 matches at 13 bases. Germline V CDR1 and CDR2: SGHTA, FQGNSA. This CDR3 comprises 15 residues. With V trimmed by 5 bases and J by 6 bases, 4 bases remained unmatched. CDR3 loop: CASSPTSGRANEQFF. In DNA form, the CDR3 reads TGTGCCAGCAGCCCTACTAGCGGGAGGGCCAATGAGCAGTTCTTC. The whole variable domain, remainder taken from reference TRBV7-2 and TRBJ2-1, is GAGVSQSPSNKVTEKGKDVELRCDPISGHTALYWYRQSLGQGLEFLIYFQGNSAPDKSGLPSDRFSAERTGGSVSTLTIQRTQQEDSAVYLCASSPTSGRANEQFFGPGTRLTVL.

The J gene is TRBJ1-2, the V gene TRBV7-9; D ambiguous. V shed 2 bases and J shed 5 bases, with 9 bases lying between them. The CDR3 sequence is 13 residues long. Per germline, CDR1 SEHNR and CDR2 FQNEAQ (reference sequence). CDR3: CASSLIIGYGYTF. CDR3 bases: TGTGCCAGCAGCTTAATTATCGGGTATGGCTACACCTTC.

This clonotype occurred many times. The chain couples TRBV7-2 to TRBJ1-2, with 10 bases fitting TRBD1. Germline CDR1 reads SGHTA; CDR2 reads FQGNSA. After removal of 4 bases from V and 7 bases from J, the junction contained 6 bases not matched to a gene. CDR3 length: 14 residues. CDR3 coding DNA: TGTGCCAGCAGCTCCGGGACAGGGGTTACTGGCTACACCTTC. Translating it yields CASSSGTGVTGYTF.

The CDR3 loop is CASMGASAGNTIYF. CDR3 sequence (DNA): TGTGCCAGCATGGGGGCTAGTGCTGGAAACACCATATATTTT. The chain combines TRBV2 with TRBJ1-3; possible D gene TRBD1, 6 bases. Germline V CDR1 and CDR2: SNHLY, FYNNEI. Trimming left V 7 bases short and J 2 bases short, with 12 bases between. The length of the CDR3 is 14 residues.

The chain joins TRBV28 to TRBJ2-7; the D is unclear. Germline CDR1 MDHEN, CDR2 SYDVKM. V lost 5 bases and J lost 3, with 11 bases in between. The CDR3 contains 13 residues. The CDR3 reads CASSAPQNYEQYF. CDR3 nucleotide sequence: TGTGCCAGCAGTGCCCCACAGAACTACGAGCAGTACTTC.

There are many counts of this clonotype. The chain recombines TRBV6-2 or TRBV6-3 with TRBJ2-1, with D unclear. The germline V gene has CDR1 MNHEY and CDR2 SVGEGT. The CDR3 extends over 11 amino acids. V lost 4 bases, J lost 10 bases, and 8 bases lay in between. The CDR3 DNA follows: TGTGCCAGCAGTTCGAGTTCAGAGCAGTTCTTC. Amino acids: CASSSSSEQFF.

To note about this clonotype: A much larger clone lies a single base off, so this may be a read error. This sequence joins TRBV7-2 and TRBJ2-1, with D uncertain. The CDR3 totals 11 residues. Germline V gives CDR1 SGHTA, CDR2 FQGNSA. In nucleotides, the CDR3 is TGTGCCAGCCTAGATTATAATGAGCTGTTCTTC. Its protein is CASLDYNELFF.

This clonotype was picked up many times. The rearrangement uses TRBV6-2 or TRBV6-3 and TRBJ1-1; D not resolved. The length of the CDR3 is 11 residues. V shed 4 bases and J shed 4 bases, with 4 bases lying between them. Germline CDR1 MNHEY, CDR2 SVGEGT. DNA for the CDR3: TGTGCCAGCAGTTTGGGCACTGAAGCTTTCTTT. It specifies CASSLGTEAFF.